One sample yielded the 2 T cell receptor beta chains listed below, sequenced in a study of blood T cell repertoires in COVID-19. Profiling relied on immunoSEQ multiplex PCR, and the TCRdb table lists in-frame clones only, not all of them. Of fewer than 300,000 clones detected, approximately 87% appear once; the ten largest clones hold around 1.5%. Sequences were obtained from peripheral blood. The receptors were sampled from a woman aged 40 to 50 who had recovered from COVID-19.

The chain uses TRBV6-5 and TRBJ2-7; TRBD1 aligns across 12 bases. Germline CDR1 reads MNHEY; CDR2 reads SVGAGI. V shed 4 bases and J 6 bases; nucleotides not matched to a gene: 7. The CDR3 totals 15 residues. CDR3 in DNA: TGTGCCAGCAGTTCCCCGGGACAGGGGGCCCGCGAGCAGTACTTC. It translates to CASSSPGQGAREQYF.

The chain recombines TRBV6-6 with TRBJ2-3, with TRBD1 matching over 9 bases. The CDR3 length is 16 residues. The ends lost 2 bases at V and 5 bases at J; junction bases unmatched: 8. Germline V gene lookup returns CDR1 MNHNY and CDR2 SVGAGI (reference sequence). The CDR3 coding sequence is TGTGCCAGCAGTTACGGGACAGGGACGCCCGGAGATACGCAGTATTTT. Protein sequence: CASSYGTGTPGDTQYF.